The text below deals with one T cell receptor beta chain. Its antigen remains unidentified. Trimming took 5 bases from V and 5 from J; bases not matched to a gene: 15. Germline V CDR1 and CDR2: SGHNT, YYREEE (reference sequence). The CDR3 totals 16 residues. This sample was taken from a study of PD-1 blockade in classical Hodgkin lymphoma. Sequencing was performed with immunoSEQ multiplex PCR; in TCRdb, only in-frame clones are kept and a portion is missing. The data contain around 30,000 clones, approximately 90% of them seen just once; the ten biggest clones take up about 0.22%. Findings of the study overall: Lower baseline TCR diversity was reported for newly diagnosed patients than for healthy donors.

Regarding time point: newly diagnosed, previously untreated cHL patient sample. CD4+ T cells were purified from thawed PBMCs by magnetic negative selection. The TCR comes from a human donor with classical Hodgkin lymphoma. This rearrangement joins TRBV5-4 to TRBJ2-7, with 8 nucleotides matching TRBD2. The source material was CD4+ T cells from blood. The CDR3 protein is CASSGLGSGMWDEQYF. CDR3 nucleotides: TGTGCCAGCAGTGGGCTGGGTAGCGGGATGTGGGACGAGCAGTACTTC.